The 26 T cell receptor beta chains reported below all come from one sample, sequenced in a study of cytomegalovirus exposure and HLA in healthy donors (dated by TCRdb to about 2017). The library came from the immunoSEQ multiplex PCR assay. A mixture of 60 forward primers for TCR Vbeta segments and 13 reverse primers for TCR Jbeta segments was used in the multiplex PCR. TCRdb stores this immuneACCESS table with in-frame sequences only. Part of the clones is absent; in the studies checked, under half of the shortfall reflects unresolved V genes, and no reason is known for the rest. The sample yields 120,000 or so clones; 75% to 85% were counted once. Jointly, the top ten make up around 3% of the sample. The sequencing input was PBMCs. The receptors here all came from a male donor in good health and CMV-seronegative.

This chain joins TRBV6-5 and TRBJ1-5; weak D call: TRBD1 (5 bases). Germline V gives CDR1 MNHEY, CDR2 SVGAGI. The CDR3 has 14 amino acids. V lost 5 bases and J 0 bases, leaving 8 bases between the germline ends. CDR3 sequence: CASSTTDSNQPQHF. The CDR3 region has the DNA TGTGCCAGCAGTACGACAGATAGCAATCAGCCCCAGCATTTT.

The V gene is TRBV7-9, the J gene TRBJ2-7, with D tentatively TRBD1 (6 bases). V lost 5 bases to trimming and J lost 2 bases, with 13 bases between them. The CDR3 is made up of 14 amino acids. Looked up from germline, CDR1 is SEHNR and CDR2 is FQNEAQ (reference sequence). In nucleotides, the CDR3 is TGTGCCAGCAGCGTTGACAGGTTTCCCTACGAGCAGTACTTC. It specifies CASSVDRFPYEQYF.

The CDR3 reads CASSGGQGPSYEQYF. CDR3 sequence (DNA): TGTGCCAGCTCGGGGGGACAGGGTCCCTCCTACGAGCAGTACTTC. The V gene is TRBV18, the J gene TRBJ2-7; TRBD1 aligns across 9 bases. The length of the CDR3 is 15 residues. From germline, CDR1 is KGHSH and CDR2 LQKENI. V lost 6 bases, J lost 0 bases, and 6 bases stayed unmatched.

This chain uses TRBV5-6 with TRBJ1-6, with a possible D match to TRBD1 (6 bases). Trimming cost V 4 bases and J 7 bases, with 27 bases left between them. Germline lookup yields CDR1 SGHDT and CDR2 YYEEEE. This CDR3 has 19 amino acids. The CDR3 DNA reads as TGTGCCAGCAGCAGAGGGGGTGGTGGGGCAAGCGGATTGAATTCACCCCTCCACTTT. Protein: CASSRGGGGASGLNSPLHF. Full variable domain (rest looked up from reference TRBV5-6 and TRBJ1-6): DAGVTQSPTHLIKTRGQQVTLRCSPKSGHDTVSWYQQALGQGPQFIFQYYEEEERQRGNFPDRFSGHQFPNYSSELNVNALLLGDSALYLCASSRGGGGASGLNSPLHFGNGTRLTVT.

The chain recombines TRBV30 with TRBJ1-2, with 9 positions matching TRBD1. V lost 5 bases and J lost 4; bases outside the gene matches: 8. Germline V CDR1 and CDR2: GTSNPN, SVGIG (reference sequence). The CDR3 runs to 14 residues. The CDR3 DNA reads TGTGCCTGGGGCGGGACAGGGTTCCTCTATGGCTACACCTTC. Translating it yields CAWGGTGFLYGYTF.

The V call is TRBV5-1, the J call TRBJ2-5; no reliable D call. Germline-derived CDR1 and CDR2 are SGHRS and YFSETQ. The CDR3 has 15 amino acids. Trimming took off 0 bases at V and 3 bases at J, with 12 bases between the two ends. The CDR3 reads CASSLGGRHEETQYF. As DNA, the CDR3 is TGCGCCAGCAGCTTGGGTGGTAGACATGAAGAGACCCAGTACTTC.

V usage is TRBV10-2 and J usage is TRBJ1-5, with 7 bases fitting TRBD1. The CDR3 runs to 15 residues. CDR1 and CDR2 (germline): WSHSY, SAAADI. J lost 0 bases, V lost 6 bases, and 5 bases had no gene match. The CDR3 sequence: CASRGTGVSNQPQHF. The CDR3 DNA follows: TGCGCCAGCAGAGGCACAGGGGTTAGCAATCAGCCCCAGCATTTT.

The chain has TRBV5-1 and TRBJ2-7; D is undetermined. This CDR3 contains 14 residues. V was trimmed by 0 bases and J by 3 bases, leaving 10 bases between them. Germline-derived CDR1 and CDR2 are SGHRS and YFSETQ. CDR3 DNA sequence: TGCGCCAGCAGCTTGGGACACGCCATCTACGAGCAGTACTTC. It codes for CASSLGHAIYEQYF.

The V gene is TRBV28, the J gene TRBJ1-4; perhaps TRBD1 as D (5 bases). The CDR3 is made up of 15 amino acids. CDR1 and CDR2 (germline): MDHEN, SYDVKM. V was shortened by 2 bases and J by 0 bases, with 7 bases between the two germline ends. For the CDR3, the DNA is TGTGCCAGCAGTTTAGGGGGGGCAACTAATGAAAAACTGTTTTTT. This encodes CASSLGGATNEKLFF. Complete variable domain (other parts from reference TRBV28 and TRBJ1-4): DVKVTQSSRYLVKRTGEKVFLECVQDMDHENMFWYRQDPGLGLRLIYFSYDVKMKEKGDIPEGYSVSREKKERFSLILESASTNQTSMYLCASSLGGATNEKLFFGSGTQLSVL.

The chain uses TRBV18 and TRBJ1-2; 9 bases align to TRBD1. The ends lost 4 bases at V and 5 bases at J; junction bases unmatched: 8. This CDR3 region has 15 residues. CDR1 is KGHSH, CDR2 LQKENI, per germline. CDR3 in amino acids: CASSRRTGAEYGYTF. The CDR3 DNA is TGTGCCAGCTCACGAAGGACAGGGGCGGAATATGGCTACACCTTC.

The chain employs TRBV5-1 and TRBJ2-7; 8 bases map to TRBD1. Trimming took 6 bases from V and 4 from J; bases not matched to a gene: 12. CDR3 size: 15 residues. Looked up from germline, CDR1 is SGHRS and CDR2 is YFSETQ. The CDR3 DNA follows: TGCGCCAGCACCCCTACCGGAGACAGGGGATACGAGCAGTACTTC. Translating it yields CASTPTGDRGYEQYF.

CDR3 in DNA: TGTGCCACCAACCAGGGCTACGAGCAGTACTTC. Its translation: CATNQGYEQYF. The rearrangement links TRBV10-3 to TRBJ2-7, with D possibly TRBD1 on 5 matching bases. CDR3 length equals 11 residues. Trimming cost V 10 bases and J 3 bases, with 10 bases left between them. Germline V gene lookup returns CDR1 ENHRY and CDR2 SYGVKD.

The rearrangement uses TRBV18 and TRBJ2-3; 10 positions agree with TRBD2. V was pared by 6 bases and J by 5 bases, with 11 bases of the junction left unmatched. Germline V CDR1 and CDR2: KGHSH, LQKENI. The CDR3 contains 16 residues. For the CDR3, the DNA is TGTGCCAGCTCCCTAACGGCTAGCGGGAGTCAAGATACGCAGTATTTT. This codes for CASSLTASGSQDTQYF.

This CDR3 is CASSHFPAEGIGFSYNEQFF. CDR3 bases: TGTGCCAGCAGCCATTTCCCGGCCGAGGGAATTGGATTCTCCTACAATGAGCAGTTCTTC. The V gene is TRBV7-8, the J gene TRBJ2-1; perhaps TRBD2 as D (5 bases). The germline gives CDR1 SGHVS, CDR2 FQNEAQ. V lost 5 bases to trimming and J lost 0 bases, with 26 bases between them. This CDR3 spans 20 amino acids.

The chain combines TRBV5-1 with TRBJ2-7; weak D call: TRBD2 (6 bases). Trimming took off 2 bases at V and 1 base at J, with 19 bases between the two ends. CDR3 length equals 17 residues. Germline V gene sequence: CDR1 SGHRS, CDR2 YFSETQ. The CDR3 coding sequence is TGCGCCAGCAGCTTTGCGGGGCCCTCCTCTCTGTCCTACGAGCAGTACTTC. Translating it yields CASSFAGPSSLSYEQYF.

The chain links TRBV6-5 to TRBJ1-6, with D tentatively TRBD1 (5 bases). V was cut by 6 bases and J by 10 bases, with 16 bases left in between. The CDR3 is 14 amino acids. Germline lookup yields CDR1 MNHEY and CDR2 SVGAGI. The CDR3 sequence: CASRKETVLSPLHF. In DNA, the CDR3 is TGTGCCAGCAGGAAAGAGACAGTCTTGTCACCCCTCCACTTT.

As for this clone: Other nucleotide sequences in the sample specify the same CDR3. This rearrangement joins TRBV27 to TRBJ2-7, with 11 bases identical to TRBD1. Per germline, CDR1 MNHEY and CDR2 SMNVEV (reference sequence). V dropped 3 bases and J dropped 4; count of bases not matched to a gene: 5. This CDR3 is built from 15 residues. The DNA of the CDR3 is TGTGCCAGCAGTTTCGGGACAGGGGGTGGTTACGAGCAGTACTTC. Protein sequence: CASSFGTGGGYEQYF.

The V call is TRBV5-1, the J call TRBJ2-5; 7 positions match TRBD1. Germline trimming cut 6 bases from V and 1 base from J; bases unmatched to any gene: 9. The CDR3 runs to 15 residues. Looked up from germline, CDR1 is SGHRS and CDR2 is YFSETQ. The CDR3 bases are TGCGCCAGCACCCTGAGGGGGCTCCGCCAAGAGACCCAGTACTTC. Protein product: CASTLRGLRQETQYF.

The rearrangement links TRBV10-3 to TRBJ2-7; 10 bases line up with TRBD1. Germline V CDR1 and CDR2: ENHRY, SYGVKD. V was clipped by 6 bases and J by 7 bases; unmatched bases: 9. The CDR3 covers 14 residues. In nucleotides, the CDR3 is TGTGCCATCAGCTTGGGACAGGGGCCCGGAGAGCAGTACTTC. Protein sequence: CAISLGQGPGEQYF.

This clone showed up just a few times. V and J are TRBV10-3 and TRBJ2-5; perhaps TRBD1 as D (6 bases). The CDR3 contains 12 residues. Germline values: CDR1 ENHRY, CDR2 SYGVKD. Trimming removed 10 bases from V and 1 base from J, with 10 bases in between. CDR3 region: CASKDSQETQYF. CDR3 coding DNA: TGTGCCAGCAAGGACAGCCAAGAGACCCAGTACTTC.

This clone appeared once. The chain joins TRBV5-4 to TRBJ2-7; 7 nucleotides align to TRBD1. CDR3 length: 14 amino acids. V lost 7 bases, J lost 3 bases, and 10 bases stayed unmatched. CDR1 SGHNT and CDR2 YYREEE come from the germline V gene (reference sequence). The CDR3 DNA is TGTGCCAGCTCTACACGGGACAGAGACTACGAGCAGTACTTC. Residues: CASSTRDRDYEQYF.

The chain links TRBV5-4 to TRBJ1-2, with D possibly TRBD1 on 5 matching bases. Trimming shortened V by 6 bases and J by 5 bases, and 20 bases separated the two germline ends. Germline loops: CDR1 SGHNT, CDR2 YYREEE (reference sequence). CDR3 length: 15 residues. CDR3 amino acids: CASTLGAGSSYGYTF. The CDR3, as DNA: TGTGCCAGCACCCTCGGCGCAGGGTCCTCATATGGCTACACCTTC.

This chain joins TRBV10-3 and TRBJ1-3; 8 nucleotides align to TRBD1. The CDR3 has 17 residues. V dropped 4 bases and J dropped 0; count of bases not matched to a gene: 8. CDR1 and CDR2 from the germline V gene are ENHRY and SYGVKD. CDR3 bases: TGTGCCATCAGTGGATGGGACAGGCAGAGCTCTGGAAACACCATATATTTT. Translating it yields CAISGWDRQSSGNTIYF.

This chain links TRBV6-6 with TRBJ1-2, with D possibly TRBD1 on 6 matching bases. Germline-derived CDR1 and CDR2 are MNHNY and SVGAGI (reference sequence). The CDR3 totals 13 residues. The V end lost 5 bases, the J end lost 4 bases, and 11 bases lay between the germline ends. DNA for the CDR3: TGTGCCAGCAGTCAGGGGTTGGGCTATGGCTACACCTTC. It yields the protein CASSQGLGYGYTF.

The genes are TRBV9 and TRBJ1-1; 8 bases are a match to TRBD1. V gave up 7 bases and J gave up 1 base; unmatched junction bases: 3. CDR1 and CDR2 (germline): SGDLS, YYNGEE. The CDR3 is made up of 13 amino acids. CDR3 loop: CASAGGPNTEAFF. The CDR3, as DNA: TGTGCCAGCGCAGGGGGCCCGAACACTGAAGCTTTCTTT.

The V gene is TRBV5-4, the J gene TRBJ1-1; TRBD1 matches 7 bases. The CDR3 length is 15 residues. The ends lost 3 bases at V and 4 bases at J; junction bases unmatched: 9. From germline, CDR1 is SGHNT and CDR2 YYREEE (reference sequence). Written as DNA, the CDR3 is TGTGCCAGCAGCTCTGACAGGGAGGTACTCACTGAAGCTTTCTTT. Amino acids: CASSSDREVLTEAFF.